This record looks at one T cell receptor beta chain sequence and its context. Its specificity is unknown. Trimming shortened V by 1 base and J by 0 bases, and 12 bases separated the two germline ends. The CDR3 spans 17 residues. Per the germline V gene, CDR1 is LGHNA and CDR2 is YNFKEQ. These data are taken from a study of shared clonotypes between healthy human individuals. Overall study: Donors were a couple of women and a few men aged 18 to 49.

Sorted subsets were amplified in replicate PCRs using 200 to 250 ng DNA, some 31,000 T cell genomes. The data were produced by immunoSEQ multiplex PCR, yet TCRdb's version contains in-frame clones alone and is incomplete. The sample yields under 600,000 clones, about 96% seen once. Study-level findings and limits: The authors sampled blood alone, and tissue repertoires likely differ.

This TCR came from a woman in her 30s in good health. Specimen: naive CD4+ T cells sorted from blood. Subset indicated: CD45RA+ positively selected. The chain has TRBV4-2 and TRBJ1-4; the D gene is possibly TRBD1 (5 bases). The CDR3 DNA follows: TGTGCCAGCAGCCAAGCCAATTTGGGGGCAACTAATGAAAAACTGTTTTTT. This gives the protein CASSQANLGATNEKLFF.